This T cell receptor (beta chain) is drawn from a study of blood T cell repertoires in COVID-19. Across the study: PBMCs, B-cell-depleted T cells, or T cells were the source of the cDNA or gDNA that made up the material.

Source study methods: Using reference gene primer amplification, nucleated cell counts were estimated. TCRdb keeps only in-frame clones here, not all; method: immunoSEQ multiplex PCR. D and trimming were read from the DNA, whereas the V and J calls and clone size are those reported in that table. This table has roughly 200,000 clones, 80% to 85% appearing once. The CDR3 spans 14 residues. V lost 2 bases to trimming and J lost 3 bases, with 9 bases between them. Germline V gene lookup returns CDR1 KGHSH and CDR2 LQKENI. In its sample, this clone was seen a few times. Sequenced material: peripheral blood. The source of this sequence is a man aged 40-49 years with acute or convalescent COVID-19. The J gene is TRBJ2-3, the V gene TRBV18; tentatively, D is TRBD2 (5 bases). This CDR3 reads CASSPGRRTDTQYF. For the CDR3, the DNA is TGTGCCAGCTCACCAGGGAGAAGGACAGATACGCAGTATTTT.